The text below deals with one TCR beta chain. What it binds is not known. Germline CDR1 SEHNR, CDR2 FQNEAQ (reference sequence). The CDR3 runs 17 residues. Unmatched junction bases numbered 7, after V lost 5 bases and J lost 0 bases. This sample is drawn from a study of shared clonotypes between healthy human individuals. Study results and limitations: Sampling involved blood alone; tissue repertoires likely differ.

Deep-level settings were used for running the assay. The protocol was immunoSEQ multiplex PCR, while the TCRdb copy is restricted to in-frame clones and leaves out a portion. Here the sample spans 450,000 to 500,000 clones, approximately 78% being singletons. Donation came from healthy HIV-negative adults that had no recent acute infections or vaccinations. This chain connects TRBV7-9 to TRBJ1-3; 10 nucleotides align to TRBD1. The sequenced sample was PBMCs. The clonotype was recovered from a woman in her thirties or forties in good health. Some clones in this sample may be carry-over from other donors' samples. The CDR3 coding sequence is TGTGCCAGCAGCGTCCGGGACAGGGGTTTCTCTGGAAACACCATATATTTT. It translates to CASSVRDRGFSGNTIYF.